The text below deals with one TCR beta chain. The target antigen is unknown. This sample stems from a study of shared clonotypes between healthy human individuals. Naive CD8 cells, CD45RO-negative and positively selected for CCR7, excluded terminally differentiated effector memory CD45RA+ cells. In replicate PCRs of sorted subsets, roughly 190 ng DNA, about 29,000 T cell genomes, was used. Libraries were prepared by immunoSEQ multiplex PCR; TCRdb keeps only in-frame clonotypes and omits some of them. This table has about 2.1 million clones, around 93% appearing once. General study results and limits: Across several donors, naive CD4 shared around 5.1%, naive CD8 around 4%, memory CD4 2% to 2.5%, memory CD8 about 0.4%. Clonotype sharing among donors was thought likely to change with sequencing depth.

The CDR3 covers 13 residues. V gave up 2 bases and J gave up 4 bases; unmatched junction bases: 1. The germline gives CDR1 ENHRY, CDR2 SYGVKD. This TCR derives from a man aged 18 to 29 in good health. Some clones in this sample may be carry-over from other donors' samples. Specimen: naive CD8+ T cells from PBMCs. The chain combines TRBV10-3 with TRBJ1-1; TRBD1 aligns across 7 bases. CDR3 sequence reads: CAISEHRGTEAFF. The CDR3 DNA follows: TGTGCCATCAGTGAGCACAGGGGCACTGAAGCTTTCTTT.